The 7 T cell receptor beta chains presented below share a single source sample, sequenced in a study of vaccination and CD4 T cells after COVID-19. Time point specified: late sampling 161 to 241 days after vaccination in three convalescent patients. One entry per CDR3 protein, called by TCRdb with MiXCR from the PCR reads. Of about 40,000 distinct CDR3 sequences in the sample, more than 35% were seen once. Sequenced here: CD4+ T cells from blood, sampled about 7 months after SARS-CoV-2 vaccination. Receptor source: a human donor who had recovered from COVID-19.

This clonotype appeared a few times. This sequence joins TRBV6-1 and TRBJ2-5; 10 bases match TRBD1. The V gene's germline CDR1 is MNHNS and CDR2 SASEGT. The CDR3 totals 15 residues. V trimming: 7 bases; J trimming: 4 bases; junction bases outside the gene matches: 9. The CDR3 DNA sequence: TGTGCCAGCACTATTCGGACAGGGGGGGGAGAGACCCAGTACTTC. Amino acid sequence: CASTIRTGGGETQYF.

This clonotype was detected only a few times. This chain joins TRBV28 and TRBJ1-2; D is possibly TRBD1 (5 bases). The CDR3 runs to 15 residues. Germline lookup yields CDR1 MDHEN and CDR2 SYDVKM. V was trimmed by 6 bases and J by 6 bases, leaving 20 bases between them. The CDR3 reads CASRPPGPEAHGYTF. Written as DNA, the CDR3 is TGTGCCAGCAGGCCCCCGGGGCCGGAGGCACATGGCTACACCTTC.

This sequence joins TRBV6-2 or TRBV6-3 and TRBJ2-7, with 12 bases matching TRBD2. The CDR3 covers 17 residues. J gave up 0 bases and V 7 bases, and 10 bases lay outside the gene matches. Germline V lookup: CDR1 MNHEY, CDR2 SVGEGT. The CDR3: CASIPGLAGPSSYEQYF. Written as DNA, the CDR3 is TGTGCCAGCATCCCGGGACTAGCGGGCCCATCCTCCTACGAGCAGTACTTC.

This chain joins TRBV20-1 and TRBJ1-2; D perhaps matches TRBD1 (6 bases). The V and J ends lost 3 bases and 12 bases respectively, with 17 bases between them. CDR3 length: 12 amino acids. Germline V CDR1 and CDR2: DFQATT, SNEGSKA (reference sequence). The CDR3 loop reads CSASRGAGLHTF. Written as DNA, the CDR3 is TGCAGTGCTAGCAGGGGCGCCGGCCTCCACACCTTC.

This rearrangement joins TRBV11-2 to TRBJ2-7; possibly TRBD2 for D (5 bases). The ends were cut back, 0 bases at V and 1 base at J, with 10 bases in the middle. Germline CDR1 and CDR2: SGHAT and FQNNGV. CDR3 length: 15 amino acids. The CDR3 is CASSLDFGKSYEQYF. DNA for the CDR3: TGTGCCAGCAGCTTAGATTTCGGGAAGTCCTACGAGCAGTACTTC.

The V and J genes are TRBV28 and TRBJ2-5, with D possibly TRBD2 on 5 matching bases. The CDR3 spans 13 residues. The V end was cut by 5 bases, the J end by 5 bases, with 12 bases between. The germline V gene has CDR1 MDHEN and CDR2 SYDVKM. DNA for the CDR3: TGTGCCAGCAGTATCGGATGGGAGGAGACCCAGTACTTC. It specifies CASSIGWEETQYF.

Within the sample, this clonotype is medium-sized. The rearrangement joins TRBV7-6 to TRBJ1-6; 9 nucleotides align to TRBD1. The CDR3 is 16 amino acids. CDR1 and CDR2 from the germline V gene are SGHVS and FNYEAQ. J gave up 10 bases and V 5 bases, and 12 bases lay outside the gene matches. In DNA form, the CDR3 reads TGTGCCAGCAGCCCTAGGGACAGGGTGGGGTGGTCACCCCTCCACTTT. This gives the protein CASSPRDRVGWSPLHF. Complete variable domain (other parts from reference TRBV7-6 and TRBJ1-6): GAGVSQSPRYKVTKRGQDVALRCDPISGHVSLYWYRQALGQGPEFLTYFNYEAQQDKSGLPNDRFSAERPEGSISTLTIQRTEQRDSAMYRCASSPRDRVGWSPLHFGNGTRLTVT.